The rows below give T cell receptor beta chains drawn from one sample of a study of a mutant IDH1 vaccine in newly diagnosed glioma. Their specific antigens are unknown. Repertoires were generated with immunoSEQ multiplex PCR, while TCRdb's copy carries only in-frame clones and drops some. The sample lists 50,000 or so clones, 80% to 90% occurring once. Sequencing was performed on PBMCs, taken from a glioma patient whose treatment included an IDH1 peptide vaccine. These receptors came from a woman between 50 and 59 years old with glioma. Both conserved end residues are part of each CDR3. Fields, in order: CDR3 protein, CDR3 DNA, J gene, D gene, V gene, clone size. The D gene is left open where the match is weak. The size of a clone is reported for some rows only, either as once, few or many, or as a class for expanded clones.

CDR3: CASSLTGVQETQYF
DNA: TGTGCCAGCAGCTTAACAGGGGTCCAGGAGACCCAGTACTTC
J: TRBJ2-5
D: TRBD1
V: TRBV11-2
size: .

CDR3: CASSIDYVFRTDSGANVLTF
DNA: TGTGCCAGTAGTATAGATTATGTTTTTCGGACGGACTCTGGGGCCAACGTCCTGACTTTC
J: TRBJ2-6
D: .
V: TRBV19
size: .

CDR3: CASTTDRNEQFF
DNA: TGTGCCAGCACTACGGACAGGAATGAGCAGTTCTTC
J: TRBJ2-1
D: TRBD1
V: TRBV6-4
size: .

CDR3: CARTIQGCWSYTF
DNA: TGTGCCCGTACGATTCAGGGTTGTTGGAGCTACACCTTC
J: TRBJ1-2
D: .
V: TRBV6-5
size: .

CDR3: CASSRRLAGTGELFF
DNA: TGTGCCAGCAGCCGACGACTAGCTGGCACCGGGGAGCTGTTTTTT
J: TRBJ2-2
D: TRBD2
V: TRBV7-2
size: .

CDR3: CASSEDRYGYTF
DNA: TGTGCCAGTAGTGAGGATCGGTATGGCTACACCTTC
J: TRBJ1-2
D: .
V: TRBV19
size: .

CDR3: CASRDRGTQYF
DNA: TGTGCCAGCAGGGACAGGGGGACGCAGTATTTT
J: TRBJ2-3
D: TRBD1
V: TRBV27
size: .

CDR3: CASSGTSGGASYNEQFF
DNA: TGTGCCAGCAGCGGAACCTCGGGGGGAGCCTCCTACAATGAGCAGTTCTTC
J: TRBJ2-1
D: TRBD2
V: TRBV5-6
size: .

CDR3: CASSSDTVGSYEQYF
DNA: TGTGCCAGCAGCTCTGACACGGTCGGCTCCTACGAGCAGTACTTC
J: TRBJ2-7
D: .
V: TRBV6-5
size: .

CDR3: CASRLGTEAFF
DNA: TGTGCCAGCAGGTTGGGGACTGAAGCTTTCTTT
J: TRBJ1-1
D: .
V: TRBV28
size: .

CDR3: CASSVALDEQFF
DNA: TGTGCCAGCAGCGTAGCTTTGGATGAGCAGTTCTTC
J: TRBJ2-1
D: .
V: TRBV9
size: few

CDR3: CARSLVSESNQPQHF
DNA: TGTGCCAGAAGCTTGGTTTCAGAGAGCAATCAGCCCCAGCATTTT
J: TRBJ1-5
D: .
V: TRBV5-3
size: .

CDR3: CASSKRQGAYEQYF
DNA: TGTGCCAGCAGCAAGAGACAGGGGGCCTACGAGCAGTACTTC
J: TRBJ2-7
D: TRBD1
V: TRBV7-6
size: .

CDR3: CASSPQGSGANVLTF
DNA: TGTGCCAGCAGCCCTCAGGGGTCCGGGGCCAACGTCCTGACTTTC
J: TRBJ2-6
D: .
V: TRBV28
size: once

CDR3: CSVGQGLEAFF
DNA: TGCAGCGTTGGACAGGGCCTTGAAGCTTTCTTT
J: TRBJ1-1
D: TRBD1
V: TRBV29-1
size: .

CDR3: CASSIYRGGSSQYF
DNA: TGTGCCAGCAGCATCTATCGGGGGGGCTCGTCCCAGTACTTC
J: TRBJ2-5
D: TRBD2
V: TRBV11-3
size: .

CDR3: CASSRTQGVNQPQHF
DNA: TGCGCCAGCAGCCGGACCCAGGGCGTTAATCAGCCCCAGCATTTT
J: TRBJ1-5
D: .
V: TRBV4-1
size: few

CDR3: CASSQDMKGYEQYF
DNA: TGCGCCAGCAGCCAAGATATGAAAGGCTACGAGCAGTACTTC
J: TRBJ2-7
D: .
V: TRBV4-3
size: .

CDR3: CASSQRGQGNTEAFF
DNA: TGCGCCAGCAGCCAACGGGGACAGGGTAACACTGAAGCTTTCTTT
J: TRBJ1-1
D: TRBD1
V: TRBV4-1
size: few

CDR3: CASSLPGRTEAFF
DNA: TGTGCCAGCAGTTTACCGGGCAGGACTGAAGCTTTCTTT
J: TRBJ1-1
D: .
V: TRBV27
size: once

CDR3: CASSQDASGDTSYNEQFF
DNA: TGTGCCAGCAGCCAAGATGCTAGCGGGGACACCTCCTACAATGAGCAGTTCTTC
J: TRBJ2-1
D: TRBD2
V: TRBV4-2
size: .

CDR3: CASSINPGGTNEKLFF
DNA: TGTGCCAGCAGCATTAATCCAGGGGGGACTAATGAAAAACTGTTTTTT
J: TRBJ1-4
D: TRBD1
V: TRBV7-6
size: .

CDR3: CASSKRTGLGYTF
DNA: TGTGCCAGCAGCAAACGGACAGGGTTGGGCTACACCTTC
J: TRBJ1-2
D: TRBD1
V: TRBV14
size: .

CDR3: CAWAGSYGYTF
DNA: TGTGCCTGGGCTGGGAGCTATGGCTACACCTTC
J: TRBJ1-2
D: .
V: TRBV30
size: .

CDR3: CASSVQGANYGYTF
DNA: TGTGCCAGCAGTGTACAGGGGGCTAACTATGGCTACACCTTC
J: TRBJ1-2
D: TRBD1
V: TRBV27
size: .

CDR3: CASSIGGGRNSPLHF
DNA: TGTGCCAGTAGTATCGGAGGAGGTCGAAATTCACCCCTCCACTTT
J: TRBJ1-6
D: .
V: TRBV19
size: .